This T cell receptor beta chain was documented in a study of beta chain features in type 1 diabetes. Study background: Examination of sorted cells across all samples involved about 100,000,000 cells.

Expressed TCRB transcripts were sequenced because the isolated RNA had all been reverse transcribed beforehand. The assay was immunoSEQ multiplex PCR, and TCRdb's table has in-frame clones only and misses some. Of 600,000 or so clones listed, under 15% are singletons. Trimming shortened V by 7 bases and J by 5 bases, and 19 bases separated the two germline ends. The germline CDR1 and CDR2 sequences are MNHEY and SVGAGI. This CDR3 spans 15 amino acids. Concerning this clone itself: Antigen: not known.

Broader study findings: Moderately but significantly shorter TCRB CDR3s were found in Type 1 diabetes patients in all four CD4+ subsets. Patients' naive, central memory and regulatory TCRB repertoires appeared more alike than those of healthy donors.

All of the sorted populations showed purity greater than 98%. Material for sequencing was naive CD4+ T cells from blood. The chain is built from TRBV6-5 and TRBJ2-3, with TRBD1 as a possible D gene (7 bases). This clonotype was sampled from a man between 25 and 39 years old with type 1 diabetes. This CDR3 is CASIKGGGIGDTQYF. The CDR3, as DNA: TGTGCCAGCATTAAAGGGGGCGGGATTGGAGATACGCAGTATTTT.